This entry describes one TCR beta chain. Its specificity is unknown. This record belongs to a study of beta chain features in type 1 diabetes. As for the study in general: In all, some 100,000,000 sorted cells from all samples were analyzed.

A single heparinised draw of around 0.11 L on average was taken per donor. Study outcomes and limitations: For type 1 diabetes patients, VDJ junctions showed fewer insertions and more deletions. Shorter TCRB CDR3s, moderately but significantly so, marked every one of the four CD4+ subsets in Type 1 diabetes patients. There was a possibility that cDNA sequencing over-represented cells with high TCR expression.

Isolated RNA was reverse transcribed in full, so expressed TCRB transcripts were sequenced. TCRdb keeps only in-frame clones here, not all; method: immunoSEQ multiplex PCR. The table has over 100,000 clones, 15% to 20% seen once. This clonotype originated in a man under 40 with type 1 diabetes. What was sequenced was central memory CD4+ T cells from blood.

CDR3 in DNA: TGCGCCAGCGGGGGATATACGACCACAGATACGCAGTATTTT. Amino acids: CASGGYTTTDTQYF. The rearrangement uses TRBV4-3 and TRBJ2-3; D could derive from TRBD1 or TRBD2 (5 bases each). V lost 8 bases and J 2 bases, leaving 14 bases between the germline ends. CDR1 LGHNA and CDR2 YSLEER come from the germline V gene. CDR3 length: 14 amino acids.